The following is a TCR beta chain sequence with its context. This sample was included in a study of blood T cell repertoires in COVID-19. Study at large: The United States, Italy and Spain supplied acute and convalescent COVID-19 samples.

Original methodology: Estimated nucleated cell counts came from reference gene primer amplification. The table came from immunoSEQ multiplex PCR; TCRdb's copy has only in-frame clones and leaves some out. The V and J calls and clone size come from that table; D and trimming were worked out from the DNA. Among about 70,000 clones, 65% to 90% were seen once, and the ten largest hold 1.4%. Sequenced sample: peripheral blood. The source is a woman aged 55-69 years with acute or convalescent COVID-19.

CDR3 sequence: CASSIGRANTEAFF. Here the CDR3 DNA reads TGTGCCAGTAGTATAGGGAGGGCGAACACTGAAGCTTTCTTT. This chain joins TRBV19 and TRBJ1-1; the D is unclear. The CDR3 is made up of 14 amino acids. Germline loops: CDR1 LNHDA, CDR2 SQIVND (reference sequence). V lost 1 base, J lost 1 base, and 7 bases lay in between.